This TCR beta chain was sequenced in a study of control samples from healthy donors and cancer patients. The CDR3 loop spans 13 amino acids. Measured with immunoSEQ multiplex PCR; TCRdb has only the in-frame clones, and not every one. The sample holds about 50,000 clones, 88% seen once. The TCR originated in a man between 50 and 59 years old with head and neck cancer. The specimen sequenced was PBMCs. The chain carries TRBV1 and TRBJ2-7. TRBV1 is labeled a pseudogene. The CDR3 loop is CTSSRDESYEQYF. DNA of the CDR3: TGCACCAGCAGCCGAGACGAATCCTACGAGCAGTACTTC.